This TCR beta chain is drawn from a study of OX40 agonist ivuxolimab in advanced cancers. Looking at the study overall: People in dose escalation had one of these cancers: hepatocellular carcinoma, melanoma, renal cell or head and neck cancer.

Measured with immunoSEQ multiplex PCR; TCRdb has only the in-frame clones, and not every one. Of 85,000 or so clones in the sample, approximately 86% were seen once. The length of the CDR3 is 21 residues. With 0 bases clipped from V and 0 bases from J, the junction kept 13 bases outside the gene matches. Germline CDR1 and CDR2: MGHRA and YSYEKL. The TCR originated in an adult with an advanced solid tumor such as melanoma, head and neck, liver or kidney cancer. This specimen consisted of CD4+ or CD8+ T cells sorted from blood, obtained in a trial of the OX40 agonist ivuxolimab. This chain uses TRBV4-1 with TRBJ2-6; 8 positions agree with TRBD2. The CDR3 DNA sequence: TGCGCCAGCAGCCAAGATCAGGCCCTAATAGCGGGGAGCTCTGGGGCCAACGTCCTGACTTTC. Protein product: CASSQDQALIAGSSGANVLTF.